This passage covers 16 T cell receptor beta chains from one sample sequenced in a study of identical twins (dated by TCRdb to the mid-2010s). Library preparation was by 5' RACE. Sequenced using an Illumina HiSeq 2000. TCRdb redid the processing of the public reads, applying fastp at Q25 and MiXCR, and retained in-frame beta chains. For every CDR3 protein sequence, its rows merge into one entry that carries the most common genes and DNA. In all, the sample holds some 250,000 distinct CDR3 sequences, and roughly 13% of those were seen once. The ten biggest clones cover roughly 4% of the sample. A further study also used this sample, focusing on yellow fever vaccine responses in identical twins.

The sequenced sample consisted of memory (CD45RO+) T cells sorted from blood. The cell subset or site label corresponds to: CD45RO+ enriched T cells. The receptors originated from a woman aged 18-29 years in good health.

This clonotype was found a few times. The CDR3 sequence: CASSLPQGDSYNSPLHF. The CDR3 bases are TGCGCCAGCAGCTTGCCCCAGGGAGACTCCTATAATTCACCCCTCCACTTT. The rearrangement links TRBV5-1 to TRBJ1-6, with a weak D call TRBD1 (5 bases). The length of the CDR3 is 17 residues. Trimming shortened V by 1 base and J by 0 bases, and 11 bases separated the two germline ends. Germline V CDR1 and CDR2: SGHRS, YFSETQ.

This clonotype was detected many times. The chain combines TRBV29-1 with TRBJ2-2; TRBD1 matches 9 bases. Germline V gene lookup returns CDR1 SQVTM and CDR2 ANQGSEA. Trimming took 7 bases from V and 3 from J; bases not matched to a gene: 6. The length of the CDR3 is 14 residues. The CDR3 DNA reads as TGCAGCGGGGGAACAGGGGGCTACACCGGGGAGCTGTTTTTT. It yields the protein CSGGTGGYTGELFF.

V is TRBV9 and J is TRBJ2-7; D tentatively fits TRBD1 or TRBD2 (5 bases each). The germline V and J ends were trimmed by 0 bases and 1 base, with 8 bases remaining between them. Germline V lookup: CDR1 SGDLS, CDR2 YYNGEE. There are 14 residues in the CDR3. CDR3 loop: CASSVGDVSYEQYF. CDR3 DNA sequence: TGTGCCAGCAGCGTAGGGGACGTTTCCTACGAGCAGTACTTC. Combining the CDR3 with reference TRBV9 and TRBJ2-7 gives the whole variable domain DSGVTQTPKHLITATGQRVTLRCSPRSGDLSVYWYQQSLDQGLQFLIQYYNGEERAKGNILERFSAQQFPDLHSELNLSSLELGDSALYFCASSVGDVSYEQYFGPGTRLTVT.

The gene calls are TRBV2 and TRBJ2-3; 8 positions agree with TRBD1. The length of the CDR3 is 14 residues. Trimming cost V 6 bases and J 1 base; bases outside gene matches: 3. Per the germline V gene, CDR1 is SNHLY and CDR2 is FYNNEI. CDR3: CASRKTGGTDTQYF. The CDR3 DNA follows: TGTGCCAGCAGGAAGACAGGGGGCACAGATACGCAGTATTTT.

This clonotype has only a few counts. The chain is built from TRBV12-3 or TRBV12-4 and TRBJ2-7, with TRBD1 matching over 9 bases. V lost 11 bases to trimming and J lost 0 bases; unmatched junction nucleotides: 23. This CDR3 region has 19 residues. The CDR3 sequence: CAFSSDPGQGIGSSYEQYF. The CDR3 DNA reads TGTGCCTTCAGTTCCGACCCGGGACAGGGAATCGGGAGCTCCTACGAGCAGTACTTC.

This clonotype has at least ten counts. The gene calls are TRBV7-2 and TRBJ2-5; D remains unclear. The CDR3 loop spans 13 amino acids. Between the trimmed V and J ends, which lost 1 base and 7 bases, there was a span of 10 bases. Germline lookup yields CDR1 SGHTA and CDR2 FQGNSA. CDR3 amino acids: CASSLERVGTQYF. The CDR3 DNA sequence: TGTGCCAGCAGCTTAGAACGGGTCGGGACCCAGTACTTC.

The chain is built from TRBV6-2 or TRBV6-3 and TRBJ2-2; D is undetermined. Trimming cost V 0 bases and J 1 base, with 9 bases left between them. The CDR3 sequence is 16 residues long. CDR1 is MNHEY and CDR2 is SVGEGT in the germline V gene. The CDR3: CASSYSTRRNTGELFF. DNA for the CDR3: TGTGCCAGCAGTTACTCGACGCGGCGGAACACCGGGGAGCTGTTTTTT.

The V gene is TRBV5-1, the J gene TRBJ1-4; 8 bases are a match to TRBD1. Germline CDR1 and CDR2: SGHRS and YFSETQ. Trimming at V came to 0 bases and at J to 5 bases, leaving 0 bases not matched to a gene. This CDR3 is built from 14 residues. DNA of the CDR3: TGCGCCAGCAGCTTGGACAGGGGGAATGAAAAACTGTTTTTT. Residues: CASSLDRGNEKLFF. Full variable domain (rest looked up from reference TRBV5-1 and TRBJ1-4): KAGVTQTPRYLIKTRGQQVTLSCSPISGHRSVSWYQQTPGQGLQFLFEYFSETQRNKGNFPGRFSGRQFSNSRSEMNVSTLELGDSALYLCASSLDRGNEKLFFGSGTQLSVL.

This chain uses TRBV9 with TRBJ2-5, with D perhaps TRBD1 (6 bases). CDR1 is SGDLS and CDR2 is YYNGEE in the germline V gene. V was clipped by 6 bases and J by 2 bases, with 11 bases between them. The CDR3 covers 13 residues. CDR3 sequence (DNA): TGTGCCAGCAATAGGGACACTCAAGAGACCCAGTACTTC. Translation: CASNRDTQETQYF.

This clonotype was detected a few times. The chain joins TRBV10-3 to TRBJ2-7; no reliable D call. CDR3 length: 12 amino acids. Germline CDR1 and CDR2: ENHRY and SYGVKD. With 2 bases removed from V and 6 bases from J, the gap between germline ends came to 8 bases. The CDR3, as DNA: TGTGCCATCAGTGAGACGCTAGGCGAGCAGTACTTC. This translates into CAISETLGEQYF.

This clonotype was recorded at least ten times. The chain is built from TRBV7-9 and TRBJ1-5, with D unresolved. Trimming left V 2 bases short and J 7 bases short, with 6 bases between. Germline CDR1 reads SEHNR; CDR2 reads FQNEAQ (reference sequence). The CDR3 has 12 residues. The CDR3 DNA reads as TGTGCCAGCAGCTTACCGGAACAGCCCCAGCATTTT. Its translation: CASSLPEQPQHF.

This clonotype was observed many times. The chain has TRBV29-1 and TRBJ2-1; 7 nucleotides match TRBD2. The germline CDR1 and CDR2 sequences are SQVTM and ANQGSEA. This CDR3 region has 12 residues. V shed 7 bases, J shed 10 bases, and the junction held 10 bases outside the gene matches. DNA of the CDR3: TGCAGCGCCGCGAGCCAACTAGCGGAGCAGTTCTTC. It is translated as CSAASQLAEQFF.

Written as DNA, the CDR3 is TGTGCCACACGAATTCAGGGAGTCGAGCAGTACTTC. This codes for CATRIQGVEQYF. This rearrangement joins TRBV6-6 to TRBJ2-7, with D perhaps given as TRBD1 or TRBD2 (5 bases each). Per the germline V gene, CDR1 is MNHNY and CDR2 is SVGAGI (reference sequence). The CDR3 has 12 residues. V dropped 10 bases and J dropped 6 bases, with 16 bases sitting between them.

This clonotype was counted only a few times. This rearrangement joins TRBV15 to TRBJ2-3, with TRBD1 matching over 8 bases. There are 16 residues in the CDR3. Trimming cost V 3 bases and J 0 bases; bases outside gene matches: 5. The germline CDR1 and CDR2 sequences are LNHNV and YYDKDF (reference sequence). CDR3 DNA sequence: TGTGCCACCAGCAGTCACAGGGGGGTGAGCACAGATACGCAGTATTTT. Protein sequence: CATSSHRGVSTDTQYF. Full variable domain (outside the CDR3, taken from reference TRBV15 and TRBJ2-3): DAMVIQNPRYQVTQFGKPVTLSCSQTLNHNVMYWYQQKSSQAPKLLFHYYDKDFNNEADTPDNFQSRRPNTSFCFLDIRSPGLGDTAMYLCATSSHRGVSTDTQYFGPGTRLTVL.

V usage is TRBV27 and J usage is TRBJ2-7; D is possibly TRBD2 (6 bases). The CDR3 contains 14 residues. V shed 7 bases and J shed 1 base, with 14 bases lying between them. Germline CDR1 reads MNHEY; CDR2 reads SMNVEV (reference sequence). The CDR3 nucleotides are TGTGCCAGCAAGACCCTGGGGGGATCCTACGAGCAGTACTTC. Protein: CASKTLGGSYEQYF.

The V and J genes are TRBV4-3 and TRBJ2-2; D remains ambiguous. Trimming stripped 1 base from V and 9 bases from J, with 6 bases between. Germline V lookup: CDR1 LGHNA, CDR2 YSLEER. This CDR3 comprises 12 residues. CDR3 sequence reads: CASSQGSRELFF. DNA of the CDR3: TGCGCCAGCAGCCAAGGGAGCCGGGAGCTGTTTTTT.